The 3 T cell receptor beta chains presented below share a single source sample, sequenced in a study of graft-versus-host responses after intestinal transplantation. Generated by immunoSEQ multiplex PCR, the TCRdb table keeps only in-frame clones and is missing some. In the table there are about 85,000 clones, about four fifths of which are singletons. Antigens of these TCRs are unknown. The sequencing used unstimulated CD4+ T cells sorted from spleen or lymph node cells, collected before intestinal transplant. The receptors were gathered from a human donor who received an intestinal transplant.

The chain joins TRBV9 to TRBJ2-3, with 7 bases identical to TRBD2. CDR1 and CDR2 (germline): SGDLS, YYNGEE. Germline trimming cut 1 base from V and 1 base from J; bases unmatched to any gene: 3. This CDR3 is built from 15 residues. In DNA form, the CDR3 reads TGTGCCAGCAGCGTATATCGGGGGGGCACAGATACGCAGTATTTT. This codes for CASSVYRGGTDTQYF. The full variable domain, rest sourced from reference TRBV9 and TRBJ2-3, is DSGVTQTPKHLITATGQRVTLRCSPRSGDLSVYWYQQSLDQGLQFLIQYYNGEERAKGNILERFSAQQFPDLHSELNLSSLELGDSALYFCASSVYRGGTDTQYFGPGTRLTVL.

The rearrangement joins TRBV28 to TRBJ2-6; TRBD1 agrees at 8 bases. CDR1 is MDHEN, CDR2 SYDVKM, per germline. The CDR3 is 18 amino acids. V lost 6 bases and J lost 4; bases outside the gene matches: 14. The CDR3 nucleotides are TGTGCCAGCAGACCCGACAGGGGAACCTTCAGGGGGGCCAACGTCCTGACTTTC. Its translation: CASRPDRGTFRGANVLTF. Supplemented by reference TRBV28 and TRBJ2-6, the full variable domain reads DVKVTQSSRYLVKRTGEKVFLECVQDMDHENMFWYRQDPGLGLRLIYFSYDVKMKEKGDIPEGYSVSREKKERFSLILESASTNQTSMYLCASRPDRGTFRGANVLTFGAGSRLTVL.

The chain uses TRBV5-4 and TRBJ2-1; 12 nucleotides agree with TRBD2. CDR3 size: 15 residues. Germline lookup yields CDR1 SGHNT and CDR2 YYREEE (reference sequence). V gave up 3 bases and J gave up 6 bases; unmatched junction bases: 4. CDR3 loop: CASSSRLAGVNEQFF. DNA of the CDR3: TGTGCCAGCAGCTCCCGACTAGCGGGAGTCAATGAGCAGTTCTTC.